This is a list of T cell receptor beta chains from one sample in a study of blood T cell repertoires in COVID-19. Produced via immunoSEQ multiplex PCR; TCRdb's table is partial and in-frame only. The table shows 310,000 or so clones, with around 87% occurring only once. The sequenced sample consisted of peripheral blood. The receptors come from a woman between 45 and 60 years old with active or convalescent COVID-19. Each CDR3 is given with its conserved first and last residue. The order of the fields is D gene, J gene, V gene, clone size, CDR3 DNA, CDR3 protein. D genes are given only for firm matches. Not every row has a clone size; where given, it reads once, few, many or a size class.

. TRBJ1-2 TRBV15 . TGTGCCACCAGCAGAGAGCGGGGTTACTATGGCTACACCTTC CATSRERGYYGYTF
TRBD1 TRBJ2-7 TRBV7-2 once TGTGCCAGCAGCTTACACGGGACAGGGGGCCGGGAGCAGTACTTC CASSLHGTGGREQYF
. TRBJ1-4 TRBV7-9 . TGTGCCAGCAGCTACGGGATTGGTGAAAAACTGTTTTTT CASSYGIGEKLFF
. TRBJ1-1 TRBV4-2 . TGTGCCAGCAGCCACGGAGGAACAGGGTTGAACACTGAAGCTTTCTTT CASSHGGTGLNTEAFF
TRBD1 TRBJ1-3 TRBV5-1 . TGCGCCAGCGCGACAGGGACGGAAAACACCATATATTTT CASATGTENTIYF
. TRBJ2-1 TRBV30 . TGTGCCTGGAGTGTACCGGGGGTGGCTGAGCAGTTCTTC CAWSVPGVAEQFF
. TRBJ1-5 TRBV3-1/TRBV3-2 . TGTGCCAGCAGCCAAGATACGGCAGGGGCGAGCAATCAGCCCCAGCATTTT CASSQDTAGASNQPQHF
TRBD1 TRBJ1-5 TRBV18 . TGTGCCAGCTCACCGGGACAGGATAGCAATCAGCCCCAGCATTTT CASSPGQDSNQPQHF
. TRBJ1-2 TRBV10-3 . TGTGCCATCAGTGAGTTTAGCGGGGATGGCTACACCTTC CAISEFSGDGYTF
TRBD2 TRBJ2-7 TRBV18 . TGTGCCAGCTCACTCAAGCGGGGTACGGGGGGAGTAACCTACGAGCAGTACTTC CASSLKRGTGGVTYEQYF
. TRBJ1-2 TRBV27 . TGTGCCAGCAGTTTAACCCCCACAGCCTATGGCTACACCTTC CASSLTPTAYGYTF
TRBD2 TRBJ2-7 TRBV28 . TGTGCCAGCAGCTCTACTAGCGGCCCCTACGAGCAGTACTTC CASSSTSGPYEQYF
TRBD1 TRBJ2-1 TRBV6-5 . TGTGCCAGCAGACTTGGGACAGTTACCTACAATGAGCAGTTCTTC CASRLGTVTYNEQFF
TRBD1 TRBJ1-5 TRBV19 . TGTGCCAGTAGTATAGGGTGGACAGGCGCCGGCGAATGGCCCCAGCATTTT CASSIGWTGAGEWPQHF
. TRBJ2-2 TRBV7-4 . TGTGCCAGCAGCTTAGCGCAAGGAGGGAGGTACACCGGGGAGCTGTTTTTT CASSLAQGGRYTGELFF
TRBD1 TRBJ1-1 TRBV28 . TGTGCCAGCAGGTTTGGGACAGGGGTTGGCACTGAAGCTTTCTTT CASRFGTGVGTEAFF
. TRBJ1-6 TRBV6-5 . TGTGCCAGCAGTAGAAGGGGCAGCAAGTCACCCCTCCACTTT CASSRRGSKSPLHF
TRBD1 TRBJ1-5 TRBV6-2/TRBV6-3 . TGTGCCAGCAGTCAACAGGGGAACGGCAATCAGCCCCAGCATTTT CASSQQGNGNQPQHF
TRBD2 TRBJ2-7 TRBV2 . TGTGCCAGCAGCCTAGCGGGGAGCTCCTACGAGCAGTACTTC CASSLAGSSYEQYF
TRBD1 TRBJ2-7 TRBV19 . TGTGCCAGTAGTATATCGTCAGGGGGCGAGCAGTACTTC CASSISSGGEQYF
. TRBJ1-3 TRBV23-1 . TGCGCCAGCAGTCATAAAGCCTCTGGAAACACCATATATTTT CASSHKASGNTIYF
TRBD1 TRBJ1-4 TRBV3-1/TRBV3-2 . TGTGCCAGCAGCCACCGACAGGGACGAGAAAAACTGTTTTTT CASSHRQGREKLFF
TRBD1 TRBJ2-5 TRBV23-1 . TGCGCCAGTCGTCGGGGGGACAGGGAAGAGACCCAGTACTTC CASRRGDREETQYF
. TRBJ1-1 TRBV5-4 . TGTGCCAGCAGCTTGCCATTCAAGGGGGTTGAAGCTTTCTTT CASSLPFKGVEAFF
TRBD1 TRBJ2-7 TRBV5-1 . TGCGCCAGCAGCTCGCTTCGGGACAGGGGACCCTACGAGCAGTACTTC CASSSLRDRGPYEQYF